This passage covers 18 T cell receptor beta chains from one sample sequenced in a study of T cells after yellow fever vaccination. TCRdb re-analysed the 5' RACE reads in MiXCR, keeping a single row per CDR3 protein. The table shows some 390,000 distinct CDR3 sequences, with under 20% occurring only once. The specimen was PBMCs, collected before the yellow fever booster vaccination. The receptors here all came from a man aged 18 to 29 who received the YFV17D yellow fever vaccine.

In its sample, this clonotype was seen a few times. The chain recombines TRBV7-9 with TRBJ2-1; TRBD2 matches 13 bases. The CDR3 extends over 19 amino acids. The V gene end was trimmed by 6 bases and the J gene end by 1 base; junction bases not matched to a gene: 12. Germline CDR1 and CDR2: SEHNR and FQNEAQ (reference sequence). DNA for the CDR3: TGTGCCAGCAGTCCAGCGGGACTAGCGGGGTTAAGATCCTACAATGAGCAGTTCTTC. Its translation is CASSPAGLAGLRSYNEQFF.

The chain carries TRBV12-3 or TRBV12-4 and TRBJ2-1; TRBD1 matches 10 bases. The CDR3 is made up of 14 amino acids. V was clipped by 7 bases and J by 4 bases; unmatched bases: 4. The CDR3 DNA reads as TGTGCCAGCAACACGGGACAGGGGTACAATGAGCAGTTCTTC. This sequence encodes CASNTGQGYNEQFF.

This clonotype was observed a handful of times. This chain uses TRBV20-1 with TRBJ2-1; 9 bases map to TRBD1. V lost 5 bases and J lost 6; bases outside the gene matches: 2. Per germline, CDR1 DFQATT and CDR2 SNEGSKA (reference sequence). The CDR3 sequence is 12 residues long. In DNA, the CDR3 is TGCAGTGCTGGACAGGGGTTCAATGAGCAGTTCTTC. Amino acids: CSAGQGFNEQFF.

The rearrangement uses TRBV12-3 or TRBV12-4 and TRBJ1-5; D remains ambiguous. V shed 3 bases and J shed 3 bases, with 9 bases lying between them. CDR3 size: 14 residues. CDR3 in DNA: TGTGCCAGCAGTTTCGGCCAGTTCAATCAGCCCCAGCATTTT. Translated, it gives CASSFGQFNQPQHF.

The sample holds a few counts of this clonotype. The chain employs TRBV4-1 and TRBJ2-1; D perhaps matches TRBD1 (6 bases). Looked up from germline, CDR1 is MGHRA and CDR2 is YSYEKL. The CDR3 totals 16 residues. V gave up 1 base and J gave up 7 bases, with 17 bases separating them. The CDR3 is CASSQAGLGAVNEQFF. CDR3 DNA sequence: TGCGCCAGCAGCCAAGCAGGGCTGGGGGCCGTAAATGAGCAGTTCTTC.

The gene calls are TRBV4-3 and TRBJ1-6, with TRBD1 as a possible D gene (5 bases). This CDR3 spans 16 amino acids. Deletions cut 2 bases from V and 7 bases from J, with 15 bases between. CDR1 and CDR2 from the germline V gene are LGHNA and YSLEER. The CDR3 here is CASSQSPGTGNSPLHF. CDR3 bases: TGCGCCAGCAGCCAATCCCCCGGGACCGGGAATTCACCCCTCCACTTT.

J is TRBJ1-5 and V is TRBV2; no reliable D call. Trimming shortened V by 3 bases and J by 1 base, and 7 bases separated the two germline ends. CDR1 is SNHLY and CDR2 is FYNNEI in the germline V gene. CDR3 size: 14 residues. The CDR3 is CASSETQSNQPQHF. The CDR3 DNA is TGTGCCAGCAGTGAGACACAGAGCAATCAGCCCCAGCATTTT.

V gene TRBV12-3 or TRBV12-4 combines with J gene TRBJ2-5; D not resolved. This CDR3 is built from 13 residues. V lost 6 bases and J 7 bases, leaving 15 bases between the germline ends. The CDR3 loop is CASSRDSSGTQYF. The CDR3, as DNA: TGTGCCAGCAGCCGCGACTCGTCGGGGACCCAGTACTTC.

This clonotype was seen more than once but under ten times. The rearrangement uses TRBV12-3 or TRBV12-4 and TRBJ1-4; D not certain. This CDR3 spans 13 amino acids. Trimming pared 4 bases from V and 7 bases from J, leaving 10 bases between. The CDR3 reads CASSSSGFEKLFF. The CDR3, as DNA: TGTGCCAGCAGTTCGTCCGGGTTTGAAAAACTGTTTTTT.

The chain is built from TRBV19 and TRBJ2-2; D is unclear. The CDR3 is 12 residues long. CDR1 and CDR2 (germline): LNHDA, SQIVND (reference sequence). Deletions cut 7 bases from V and 2 bases from J, with 5 bases between. CDR3 in amino acids: CASIHNTGELFF. In DNA, the CDR3 is TGTGCCAGTATCCACAACACCGGGGAGCTGTTTTTT.

The chain links TRBV6-2 or TRBV6-3 to TRBJ2-2; D remains unclear. V was cut by 4 bases and J by 5 bases, with 11 bases left in between. The CDR3 is 14 amino acids. Germline CDR1 MNHEY, CDR2 SVGEGT. The CDR3 DNA is TGTGCCAGCAGTTGGGCAACTCGGACCGGGGAGCTGTTTTTT. Protein: CASSWATRTGELFF.

The chain uses TRBV12-3 or TRBV12-4 and TRBJ2-7; TRBD1 aligns across 7 bases. This CDR3 is built from 13 residues. Trimming at V came to 5 bases and at J to 6 bases, leaving 7 bases not matched to a gene. The CDR3 region is CASSMRDSSEQYF. The CDR3, as DNA: TGTGCCAGCAGTATGAGGGACAGCTCCGAGCAGTACTTC.

This clonotype has just a few counts. The V gene is TRBV28, the J gene TRBJ2-5; 9 bases are shared with TRBD1. This CDR3 contains 16 residues. V was clipped by 5 bases and J by 4 bases; unmatched bases: 11. Germline assignment: CDR1 MDHEN and CDR2 SYDVKM. CDR3 amino acids: CASSQDRGVGRETQYF. CDR3 sequence (DNA): TGTGCCAGCAGTCAGGACAGGGGCGTCGGTCGAGAGACCCAGTACTTC.

This sequence joins TRBV29-1 and TRBJ1-2, with 8 nucleotides matching TRBD1. The CDR3 has 15 residues. V dropped 5 bases and J dropped 4; count of bases not matched to a gene: 12. Germline loops: CDR1 SQVTM, CDR2 ANQGSEA. The CDR3: CSVYTRDRLFYGYTF. CDR3 coding DNA: TGCAGCGTTTATACCCGGGACAGGCTTTTCTATGGCTACACCTTC.

The CDR3 spells CASSFNDLSTGYGYTF. The DNA for the CDR3 is TGTGCCAGCAGCTTCAACGATCTATCGACAGGCTATGGCTACACCTTC. This chain joins TRBV7-2 and TRBJ1-2; perhaps TRBD1 as D (6 bases). The CDR3 is 16 amino acids. V lost 3 bases and J lost 4, with 18 bases in between. Germline V CDR1 and CDR2: SGHTA, FQGNSA.

There are a few counts of this clonotype. The rearrangement links TRBV7-8 to TRBJ2-2, with 14 bases aligning to TRBD2. Losses at the gene ends were 1 base for V and 4 bases for J; bases not matched to a gene: 2. CDR3 length: 17 amino acids. Germline V CDR1 and CDR2: SGHVS, FQNEAQ. CDR3 nucleotide sequence: TGTGCCAGCAGCTTAGTAGGGACTAGCGGGGGCACCGGGGAGCTGTTTTTT. This sequence encodes CASSLVGTSGGTGELFF. Full variable domain (outside the CDR3, taken from reference TRBV7-8 and TRBJ2-2): GAGVSQSPRYKVAKRGQDVALRCDPISGHVSLFWYQQALGQGPEFLTYFQNEAQLDKSGLPSDRFFAERPEGSVSTLKIQRTQQEDSAVYLCASSLVGTSGGTGELFFGEGSRLTVL.

The chain recombines TRBV29-1 with TRBJ1-2; D is perhaps TRBD1 (5 bases). CDR1 and CDR2 (germline): SQVTM, ANQGSEA. Trimming removed 0 bases at V and 4 bases at J, with 12 bases between. The CDR3 has 14 residues. The DNA of the CDR3 is TGCAGCGTTGAAGAGAGAGGGGATAGCTATGGCTACACCTTC. Protein sequence: CSVEERGDSYGYTF.

This rearrangement joins TRBV12-3 or TRBV12-4 to TRBJ2-4; 11 bases match TRBD2. This CDR3 spans 16 amino acids. V lost 2 bases to trimming and J lost 8 bases; unmatched junction nucleotides: 8. CDR3 sequence (DNA): TGTGCCAGCAGTTTACTCCTAGCGGGGGGTAATGACATTCAGTACTTC. It is translated as CASSLLLAGGNDIQYF.